The 24 T cell receptor beta chains below were found in one sample sequenced in a study of blood T cell repertoires in COVID-19. This table comes from immunoSEQ multiplex PCR, and its TCRdb copy is limited to in-frame clones, with some not included. The sample holds some 250,000 clones, 60% to 75% seen once. The specimen sequenced was peripheral blood. These receptors originate from a woman aged 80 or older with acute or convalescent COVID-19.

The genes are TRBV5-8 and TRBJ2-2; 7 bases match TRBD1. The CDR3 loop spans 16 amino acids. With 4 bases clipped from V and 0 bases from J, the junction kept 6 bases outside the gene matches. The germline gives CDR1 SGHTS, CDR2 YDEGEE. The CDR3 coding sequence is TGTGCCAGCAGCCTATCCGACAGGGCGAACACCGGGGAGCTGTTTTTT. It is translated as CASSLSDRANTGELFF.

This chain connects TRBV9 to TRBJ2-7; 8 bases are shared with TRBD1. V lost 0 bases to trimming and J lost 6 bases; unmatched junction nucleotides: 5. The germline V gene has CDR1 SGDLS and CDR2 YYNGEE. The CDR3 is 14 residues long. The CDR3 reads CASSVETGASEQYF. DNA of the CDR3: TGTGCCAGCAGCGTAGAGACAGGGGCAAGCGAGCAGTACTTC. The whole variable domain, filled in from reference TRBV9 and TRBJ2-7, reads DSGVTQTPKHLITATGQRVTLRCSPRSGDLSVYWYQQSLDQGLQFLIQYYNGEERAKGNILERFSAQQFPDLHSELNLSSLELGDSALYFCASSVETGASEQYFGPGTRLTVT.

This clone is a singleton in its sample. The V and J genes are TRBV19 and TRBJ2-1; 10 bases map to TRBD1. The length of the CDR3 is 19 residues. The V segment lost 3 bases and the J segment 0 bases; nucleotides outside the gene matches: 11. Germline values: CDR1 LNHDA, CDR2 SQIVND (reference sequence). The CDR3 DNA reads TGTGCCAGTAGTATGGCGGGACAGGGGAGACCCTACTCCTACAATGAGCAGTTCTTC. Protein: CASSMAGQGRPYSYNEQFF.

V gene TRBV6-5 combines with J gene TRBJ1-6; D is possibly TRBD1 (6 bases). CDR3 size: 14 residues. Trimming removed 5 bases at V and 7 bases at J, with 12 bases between. CDR1 and CDR2 from the germline V gene are MNHEY and SVGAGI. CDR3 nucleotide sequence: TGTGCCAGCAGTAGACAGGACACCAATTCACCCCTCCACTTT. It translates to CASSRQDTNSPLHF.

CDR3 nucleotides: TGTGCCAGCAACCCCGGACAGGGGCTCACTGAAGCTTTCTTT. It is translated as CASNPGQGLTEAFF. This rearrangement joins TRBV6-6 to TRBJ1-1, with 9 bases identical to TRBD1. Germline CDR1 is MNHNY and CDR2 is SVGAGI (reference sequence). Trimming removed 7 bases from V and 4 bases from J; junction bases left unmatched: 7. This CDR3 contains 14 residues.

The table lists this clone with a count of one. The CDR3 sequence is CASSYSRGGLEAFF. As DNA, the CDR3 is TGTGCCAGCAGTTACTCGAGAGGGGGCCTAGAAGCTTTCTTT. The gene calls are TRBV6-6 and TRBJ1-1, with 7 bases matching TRBD1. The V gene end was trimmed by 0 bases and the J gene end by 8 bases; junction bases not matched to a gene: 6. The germline V gene encodes CDR1 MNHNY and CDR2 SVGAGI (reference sequence). This CDR3 contains 14 residues.

This rearrangement joins TRBV4-1 to TRBJ1-3; D ambiguous. Germline lookup yields CDR1 MGHRA and CDR2 YSYEKL. Trimming pared 0 bases from V and 0 bases from J, leaving 12 bases between. The CDR3 spans 17 residues. The CDR3 sequence is CASSQEGRLPSGNTIYF. CDR3 coding DNA: TGCGCCAGCAGCCAAGAGGGCAGGTTGCCCTCTGGAAACACCATATATTTT.

This clone was seen more than once but under ten times. The gene calls are TRBV19 and TRBJ1-1; D is uncertain. Germline values: CDR1 LNHDA, CDR2 SQIVND (reference sequence). Deletions cut 6 bases from V and 0 bases from J, with 14 bases between. CDR3 length: 15 residues. The DNA for the CDR3 is TGTGCCAGTAGACGCTGGGGAGAGGTGAACACTGAAGCTTTCTTT. It specifies CASRRWGEVNTEAFF.

This chain uses TRBV7-2 with TRBJ1-1, with D perhaps TRBD1 (5 bases). V gave up 2 bases and J gave up 1 base, with 11 bases separating them. The germline V gene encodes CDR1 SGHTA and CDR2 FQGNSA. The CDR3 runs to 15 residues. CDR3 in amino acids: CASSLMRQTNTEAFF. The CDR3 coding sequence is TGTGCCAGCAGCTTAATGCGACAGACGAACACTGAAGCTTTCTTT.

CDR3 loop: CASSQATPGSGQETQYF. CDR3 in DNA: TGTGCCAGCAGCCAAGCCACGCCCGGCAGCGGCCAAGAGACCCAGTACTTC. This rearrangement joins TRBV4-2 to TRBJ2-5; the D gene is possibly TRBD2 (5 bases). The length of the CDR3 is 17 residues. CDR1 is LGHNA and CDR2 is YNFKEQ in the germline V gene. Deletions cut 1 base from V and 1 base from J, with 16 bases between.

This rearrangement joins TRBV4-1 to TRBJ2-1, with 11 bases lining up with TRBD1. The V and J ends lost 2 bases and 7 bases, in that order; junction bases with no gene match: 4. This CDR3 is 15 amino acids long. Germline lookup yields CDR1 MGHRA and CDR2 YSYEKL. The CDR3 reads CASSQPGTGGNEQFF. CDR3 DNA: TGCGCCAGCAGCCAACCTGGGACAGGGGGGAATGAGCAGTTCTTC.

V gene TRBV11-2 combines with J gene TRBJ1-2, with TRBD1 matching 11 bases. The CDR3 totals 16 residues. Germline loops: CDR1 SGHAT, CDR2 FQNNGV. The trim removed 1 base at V and 4 bases at J, leaving 5 bases unmatched. The CDR3 reads CASSLAGTGGVYGYTF. In nucleotides, the CDR3 is TGTGCCAGCAGCTTAGCCGGGACAGGGGGTGTCTATGGCTACACCTTC.

The chain recombines TRBV29-1 with TRBJ1-2; TRBD1 aligns across 8 bases. Germline assignment: CDR1 SQVTM and CDR2 ANQGSEA. The CDR3 length is 15 residues. The J segment lost 0 bases and the V segment lost 4 bases, leaving 7 bases of the junction unmatched. Here the CDR3 reads CSVGLGTGTNYGYTF. In DNA form, the CDR3 reads TGCAGCGTTGGATTGGGGACAGGCACTAACTATGGCTACACCTTC.

The chain combines TRBV9 with TRBJ2-3, with 11 bases aligning to TRBD2. The V gene's germline CDR1 is SGDLS and CDR2 YYNGEE. CDR3 length: 16 amino acids. The J segment lost 2 bases and the V segment lost 3 bases, leaving 5 bases of the junction unmatched. The CDR3 reads CASSASGGYNTDTQYF. Written as DNA, the CDR3 is TGTGCCAGCAGCGCTAGCGGGGGGTACAACACAGATACGCAGTATTTT.

The rearrangement uses TRBV10-1 and TRBJ2-2; D remains unclear. Germline CDR1 WNHNN, CDR2 SYGVQD (reference sequence). V lost 7 bases, J lost 0 bases, and 9 bases lay in between. CDR3 length: 14 amino acids. The CDR3 region has the DNA TGCGCCAGCATGGCAGGCTCGAACACCGGGGAGCTGTTTTTT. Amino acids: CASMAGSNTGELFF.

The J gene is TRBJ1-5, the V gene TRBV28, with 7 bases fitting TRBD1. The V segment lost 5 bases and the J segment 4 bases; nucleotides outside the gene matches: 2. In germline, CDR1 is MDHEN, CDR2 SYDVKM. The CDR3 runs to 13 residues. The CDR3 DNA is TGTGCCAGCAGTCGACAGGGTAATCAGCCCCAGCATTTT. Its protein is CASSRQGNQPQHF.

This chain links TRBV10-3 with TRBJ1-1; perhaps TRBD1 as D (5 bases). The CDR3 loop spans 15 amino acids. CDR1 is ENHRY and CDR2 is SYGVKD in the germline V gene. Trimming left V 8 bases short and J 4 bases short, with 20 bases between. CDR3 sequence reads: CAILGGPGESTEAFF. The CDR3 DNA sequence: TGTGCCATCCTCGGCGGACCGGGGGAGAGCACTGAAGCTTTCTTT.

The chain combines TRBV7-8 with TRBJ2-5, with TRBD2 as a possible D gene (6 bases). Trimming removed 3 bases from V and 3 bases from J, with 8 bases in between. This CDR3 is built from 13 residues. Germline-derived CDR1 and CDR2 are SGHVS and FQNEAQ. The CDR3, as DNA: TGTGCCAGCAGCTTTGGACTAAAAGAGACCCAGTACTTC. This gives the protein CASSFGLKETQYF.

The chain has TRBV19 and TRBJ2-2, with D possibly being TRBD1 (5 bases). Trimming removed 3 bases from V and 0 bases from J, with 8 bases in between. The CDR3 spans 15 residues. CDR1 is LNHDA, CDR2 SQIVND, per germline (reference sequence). The CDR3 nucleotides read TGTGCCAGTAGTATCTGGGGCCCGAACACCGGGGAGCTGTTTTTT. Encoded protein: CASSIWGPNTGELFF.

This clone was seen just once. The chain has TRBV5-1 and TRBJ2-6; 7 positions agree with TRBD1. Germline assignment: CDR1 SGHRS and CDR2 YFSETQ. Trimming removed 8 bases from V and 4 bases from J; junction bases left unmatched: 12. The CDR3 totals 16 residues. The CDR3 here is CASRQGLTLGANVLTF. DNA of the CDR3: TGCGCCAGTCGACAGGGTCTCACTCTAGGGGCCAACGTCCTGACTTTC. Based on the CDR3 plus reference TRBV5-1 and TRBJ2-6, the full variable domain is KAGVTQTPRYLIKTRGQQVTLSCSPISGHRSVSWYQQTPGQGLQFLFEYFSETQRNKGNFPGRFSGRQFSNSRSEMNVSTLELGDSALYLCASRQGLTLGANVLTFGAGSRLTVL.

This clone was counted once. The junction differs from germline at one of its ends, possibly a read error. The V and J genes are TRBV6-2 or TRBV6-3 and TRBJ2-1; D call uncertain. Per the germline V gene, CDR1 is MNHEY and CDR2 is SVGEGT. This CDR3 spans 11 amino acids. The CDR3 sequence is CASSYYSEQFF. CDR3 nucleotide sequence: TGTGCCAGCAGTTACTACAGTGAGCAGTTCTTC.

The V call is TRBV7-2, the J call TRBJ2-3; D unresolved. This CDR3 spans 18 amino acids. CDR1 SGHTA and CDR2 FQGNSA come from the germline V gene. V was clipped by 1 base and J by 2 bases, with 19 bases between them. The CDR3 loop is CASSLGLEWLRSTDTQYF. CDR3 in DNA: TGTGCCAGCAGCTTAGGGCTGGAGTGGCTAAGATCCACAGATACGCAGTATTTT.

The chain employs TRBV2 and TRBJ1-2; no definite D call. The germline V and J ends were trimmed by 3 bases and 0 bases, with 11 bases remaining between them. Germline V CDR1 and CDR2: SNHLY, FYNNEI. The CDR3 spans 15 residues. The CDR3 spells CASSEHILANYGYTF. The CDR3 bases are TGTGCCAGCAGTGAGCATATCTTAGCTAACTATGGCTACACCTTC.

The J gene is TRBJ2-7, the V gene TRBV5-5; D gene unclear. This CDR3 is 15 amino acids long. Germline V CDR1 and CDR2: SGHKS, YYEKEE (reference sequence). The V end was cut by 0 bases, the J end by 0 bases, with 10 bases between. The CDR3 here is CASSLGPMSSYEQYF. CDR3 DNA sequence: TGTGCCAGCAGCTTGGGCCCTATGAGCTCCTACGAGCAGTACTTC.